The 15 T cell receptor beta chains presented below share a single source sample, sequenced in a study of T cell repertoires in cytomegalovirus infection. Using its own MiXCR run on the reads, TCRdb lists one record per CDR3 protein. The sample shows about 530,000 distinct CDR3 sequences, around a quarter of them seen only once. The specimen was PBMCs. All receptors come from a human donor in good health (CMV status not recorded). Some clones in this sample may be carry-over from other donors' samples.

This clonotype was picked up a small number of times. The chain uses TRBV11-2 and TRBJ1-2; TRBD1 matches at 8 bases. The germline V gene has CDR1 SGHAT and CDR2 FQNNGV. Trimming at V came to 5 bases and at J to 8 bases, leaving 10 bases not matched to a gene. The CDR3 covers 14 residues. CDR3 protein: CASSPAGRGRGYTF. Here the CDR3 DNA reads TGTGCCAGCAGCCCGGCGGGCAGGGGGCGAGGCTACACCTTC.

The CDR3, as DNA: TGTGCCATCAGTGAGTCGTTAGCGGCCCAATCCACAGATACGCAGTATTTT. Its protein is CAISESLAAQSTDTQYF. V and J are TRBV10-3 and TRBJ2-3, with D possibly being TRBD2 (6 bases). Trimming stripped 0 bases from V and 2 bases from J, with 15 bases between. Germline V lookup: CDR1 ENHRY, CDR2 SYGVKD. The CDR3 has 17 residues.

This clonotype occurred many times. The chain is built from TRBV10-3 and TRBJ2-3; either TRBD1 or TRBD2 may fit D (5 bases each). Trimming left V 2 bases short and J 4 bases short, with 10 bases between. This CDR3 has 14 amino acids. Germline V CDR1 and CDR2: ENHRY, SYGVKD. As DNA, the CDR3 is TGTGCCATCAGTGAGGGGCAGGGAGCAGATACGCAGTATTTT. This encodes CAISEGQGADTQYF.

CDR3: CASSSSTQGHQPQHF. CDR3 nucleotides: TGTGCCAGCAGCTCCAGCACCCAGGGGCATCAGCCCCAGCATTTT. The chain carries TRBV11-2 and TRBJ1-5; tentative D call: TRBD1 (6 bases). Germline V gene data show CDR1 as SGHAT and CDR2 as FQNNGV. The CDR3 sequence is 15 residues long. V was shortened by 4 bases and J by 5 bases, with 15 bases between the two germline ends.

The J gene is TRBJ2-2, the V gene TRBV6-5, with 11 bases fitting TRBD2. The CDR3 runs 16 residues. V trimming: 6 bases; J trimming: 6 bases; junction bases outside the gene matches: 9. Germline V CDR1 and CDR2: MNHEY, SVGAGI. The CDR3 reads CASRNSGRALSGELFF. DNA for the CDR3: TGTGCCAGCAGAAATAGCGGGAGGGCCCTCTCCGGGGAGCTGTTTTTT.

This clonotype was seen a few times. V usage is TRBV7-9 and J usage is TRBJ2-2; 8 positions agree with TRBD1. The CDR3 length is 15 residues. J lost 3 bases, V lost 7 bases, and 7 bases had no gene match. Germline CDR1 SEHNR, CDR2 FQNEAQ (reference sequence). The chain's CDR3 is CASTQGARDTGELFF. The CDR3 DNA is TGTGCCAGCACCCAGGGGGCCCGAGACACCGGGGAGCTGTTTTTT.

In this sample, this clonotype turned up many times. The rearrangement joins TRBV12-3 or TRBV12-4 to TRBJ2-7, with a tentative D call TRBD2 (6 bases). CDR3 length equals 15 residues. V dropped 4 bases and J dropped 1 base, with 14 bases sitting between them. The CDR3 bases are TGTGCCAGCAGTTCAGGGTGGGAGGATTCCTACGAGCAGTACTTC. Translated: CASSSGWEDSYEQYF.

There are a few counts of this clonotype. This chain's CDR3 is CASSQSPRGSGYTF. The CDR3, as DNA: TGCGCCAGCAGCCAATCCCCGCGGGGGAGTGGCTACACCTTC. This rearrangement joins TRBV4-3 to TRBJ1-2, with D possibly being TRBD1 (5 bases). V lost 2 bases to trimming and J lost 7 bases, with 14 bases between them. The CDR3 sequence is 14 residues long. Germline V gene lookup returns CDR1 LGHNA and CDR2 YSLEER.

V is TRBV5-4 and J is TRBJ2-3; maybe TRBD2 (5 bases). The CDR3 loop spans 16 amino acids. V lost 0 bases and J 0 bases, leaving 11 bases between the germline ends. Looked up from germline, CDR1 is SGHNT and CDR2 is YYREEE (reference sequence). CDR3 protein: CASSLDRGSSTDTQYF. The CDR3 DNA follows: TGTGCCAGCAGCTTGGACCGGGGTAGTAGCACAGATACGCAGTATTTT.

The genes are TRBV29-1 and TRBJ2-2; TRBD2 agrees at 9 bases. V shed 2 bases, J shed 5 bases, and the junction held 9 bases outside the gene matches. The CDR3 spans 16 residues. Germline V gives CDR1 SQVTM, CDR2 ANQGSEA. Here the CDR3 DNA reads TGCAGCGTTGAATCCCTAGCGGGATATAATACCGGGGAGCTGTTTTTT. Translating gives CSVESLAGYNTGELFF.

CDR3 sequence reads: CSARDERDHTDTQYF. The CDR3 DNA reads TGCAGTGCTAGAGATGAGCGGGATCACACAGATACGCAGTATTTT. The chain employs TRBV20-1 and TRBJ2-3; 7 positions match TRBD2. V trimming: 0 bases; J trimming: 2 bases; junction bases outside the gene matches: 5. This CDR3 comprises 15 residues. Germline CDR1 DFQATT, CDR2 SNEGSKA (reference sequence).

CDR3 amino acids: CAISEGPLYEQYV. CDR3 nucleotide sequence: TGTGCCATCAGTGAGGGACCGCTCTACGAGCAGTACGTC. The chain employs TRBV10-3 and TRBJ2-7; D unresolved. Germline assignment: CDR1 ENHRY and CDR2 SYGVKD. Deletions cut 2 bases from V and 3 bases from J, with 8 bases between. This CDR3 is 13 amino acids long.

This clonotype has more than one count but fewer than ten. This rearrangement joins TRBV29-1 to TRBJ2-1; 7 bases map to TRBD2. The trim removed 4 bases at V and 1 base at J, leaving 4 bases unmatched. Germline-derived CDR1 and CDR2 are SQVTM and ANQGSEA. CDR3 length: 14 residues. The CDR3 protein is CSVGLARSYNEQFF. Here the CDR3 DNA reads TGCAGCGTTGGACTAGCCCGATCCTACAATGAGCAGTTCTTC.

The chain combines TRBV10-3 with TRBJ2-7, with D tentatively TRBD1 (6 bases). The V gene's germline CDR1 is ENHRY and CDR2 SYGVKD. This CDR3 comprises 12 residues. Trimming left V 6 bases short and J 3 bases short, with 9 bases between. The CDR3 region is CAIRDSVYEQYF. As DNA, the CDR3 is TGTGCCATCAGGGACAGCGTCTACGAGCAGTACTTC.

This clonotype was detected a few times. This rearrangement joins TRBV6-6 to TRBJ2-7; 8 nucleotides align to TRBD1. This CDR3 contains 15 residues. Trimming removed 0 bases from V and 7 bases from J; junction bases left unmatched: 8. Per germline, CDR1 MNHNY and CDR2 SVGAGI (reference sequence). The CDR3 DNA reads TGTGCCAGCAGTTACTCGGGCAGGGGGCGCCAAGAGCAGTACTTC. Its protein product is CASSYSGRGRQEQYF.